This T cell receptor beta chain appears in the sequencing data of a study of cytomegalovirus exposure and HLA in healthy donors. In its sample, this clone was seen a few times. Germline V gene data show CDR1 as SNHLY and CDR2 as FYNNEI. This CDR3 has 13 amino acids. V lost 5 bases and J 0 bases, leaving 8 bases between the germline ends. This table comes from immunoSEQ multiplex PCR, and its TCRdb copy is limited to in-frame clones, with some not included. The sample lists about 130,000 clones; roughly nine tenths were seen once. Sequencing was done on a sample of PBMCs. The chain carries TRBV2 and TRBJ2-7; tentative D call: TRBD2 (6 bases). This clonotype was sampled from a woman aged 18-29 years in good health and CMV-seronegative. Here the CDR3 reads CASSRRGSYEQYV. The CDR3 nucleotides are TGTGCCAGCAGTAGGCGGGGCTCCTACGAGCAGTACGTC.